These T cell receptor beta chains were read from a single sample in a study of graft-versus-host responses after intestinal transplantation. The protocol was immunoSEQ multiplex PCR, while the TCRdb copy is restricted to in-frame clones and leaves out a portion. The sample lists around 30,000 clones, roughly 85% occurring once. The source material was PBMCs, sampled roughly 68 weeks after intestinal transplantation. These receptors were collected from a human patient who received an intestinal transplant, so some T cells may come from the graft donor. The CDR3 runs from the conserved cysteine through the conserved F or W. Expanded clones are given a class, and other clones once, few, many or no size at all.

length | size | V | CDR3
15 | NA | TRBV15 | CATSRDITHQETQYF
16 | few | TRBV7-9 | CASSLGTSIEGGELFF
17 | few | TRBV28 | CASSPGSGGDPSYEQYF
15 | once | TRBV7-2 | CASSFGLAAGTEAFF
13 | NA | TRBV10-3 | CAARTGDVDTQYF
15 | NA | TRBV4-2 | CASSQESGGRNTIYF
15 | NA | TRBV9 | CASSARDRGHYGYTF
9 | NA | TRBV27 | CARRETQYF
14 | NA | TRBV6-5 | CASSLTLGNTEAFF
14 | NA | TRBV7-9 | CAFHSGPNTGELFF
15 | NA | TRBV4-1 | CASSLFTEGLYGYTF
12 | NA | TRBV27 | CASSSKNQPQHF
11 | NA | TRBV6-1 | CASSEAHGYTF
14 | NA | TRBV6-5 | CASRLTGGEETQYF
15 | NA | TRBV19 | CASSHTSGSEDEQFF
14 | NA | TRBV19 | CASSSPGADTEAFF
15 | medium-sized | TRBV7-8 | CASSSVGGYTDTQYF
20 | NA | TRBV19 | CASSLRWRFGTGAPRGEQYF
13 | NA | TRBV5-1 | CASSLEGLSIQYF
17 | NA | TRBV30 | CAWEAGQGATGNQPQHF
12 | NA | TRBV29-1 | CSVDSFYYGYTF
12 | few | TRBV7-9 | CASSPQGTGYTF
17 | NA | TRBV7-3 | CASSLFASGTDTDTQYF
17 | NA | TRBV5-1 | CASSLTGGAGSYNEQFF
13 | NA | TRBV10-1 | CASSADRDYGYTF
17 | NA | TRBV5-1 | CASSSATSGGRADTQYF
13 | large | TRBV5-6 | CASSLTGFTEAFF
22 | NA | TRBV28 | CASSLWVGLGLAGTWKQETQYF
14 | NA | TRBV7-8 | CASNPGTGHTEAFF
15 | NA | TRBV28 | CASSLNSGGINEQYF
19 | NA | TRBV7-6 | CASSLVPKILESSYNEQFF